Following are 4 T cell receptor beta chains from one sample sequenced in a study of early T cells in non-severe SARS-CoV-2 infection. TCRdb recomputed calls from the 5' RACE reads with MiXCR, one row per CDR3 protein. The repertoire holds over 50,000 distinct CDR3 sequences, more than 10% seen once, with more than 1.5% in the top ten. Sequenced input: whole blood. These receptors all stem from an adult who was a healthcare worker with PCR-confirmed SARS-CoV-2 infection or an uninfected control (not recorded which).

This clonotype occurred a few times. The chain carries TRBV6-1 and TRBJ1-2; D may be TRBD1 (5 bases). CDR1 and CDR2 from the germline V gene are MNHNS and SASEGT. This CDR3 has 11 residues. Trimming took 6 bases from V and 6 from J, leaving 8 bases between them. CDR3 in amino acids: CASRVGDGYTF. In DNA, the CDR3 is TGTGCCAGCAGGGTGGGGGATGGCTACACCTTC.

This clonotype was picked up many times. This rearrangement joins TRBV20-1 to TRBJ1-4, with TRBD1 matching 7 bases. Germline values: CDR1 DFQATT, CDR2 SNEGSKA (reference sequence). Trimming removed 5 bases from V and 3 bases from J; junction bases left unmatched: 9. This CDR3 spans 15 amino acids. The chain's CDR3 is CSARPRQGSNEKLFF. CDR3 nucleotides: TGCAGTGCTCGCCCTAGACAGGGTTCTAATGAAAAACTGTTTTTT.

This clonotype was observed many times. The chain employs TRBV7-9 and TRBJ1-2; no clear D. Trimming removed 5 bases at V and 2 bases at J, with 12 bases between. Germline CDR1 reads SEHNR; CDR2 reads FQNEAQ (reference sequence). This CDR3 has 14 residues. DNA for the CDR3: TGTGCCAGCAGCCACGAACTCTGGAACTATGGCTACACCTTC. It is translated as CASSHELWNYGYTF.

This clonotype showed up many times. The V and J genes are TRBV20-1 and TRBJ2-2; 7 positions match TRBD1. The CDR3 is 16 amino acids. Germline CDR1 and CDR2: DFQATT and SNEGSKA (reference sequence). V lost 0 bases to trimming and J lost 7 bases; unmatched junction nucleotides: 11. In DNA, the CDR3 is TGCAGTGCTAGAGATCATGCCAGGGGGAAAGGCGGGGAGCTGTTTTTT. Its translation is CSARDHARGKGGELFF.